Reported below is one T cell receptor beta chain. No antigen is known for it. Base-call qualities are not available, and no considerably larger clone is one nucleotide away. This specimen belongs to a study of blood T cell repertoires in COVID-19 (dated by TCRdb to about 2020). Regarding the complete study: The collaborator samples originated in the United States, Italy and Spain and spanned the acute and convalescent phases of COVID-19. The prospective study material was composed of cDNA or gDNA derived from T cells, B-cell-depleted T cells, or PBMCs. The dataset comprised deeply sampled blood TCRbeta repertoires from subjects exposed to, actively infected with, or recovered from COVID-19. The repertoires were released in a freely available public database intended as a resource for research on the immune response to SARS-CoV-2. The samples were drawn from two sources: the first 160 participants of the ongoing ImmuneRACE study, and 1,254 subjects contributed by 6 global collaborators. Nearly every sample came with metadata listing a de-identified subject ID, COVID-19 status, age in years and sex. Where available, HLA class I and class II types were obtained from metadata supplied by the sample provider rather than from assay-based typing. Broader findings and caveats from the paper: The quantity of clinical and demographic metadata differed by source and by participant and was supplied without curation.

TCRbeta CDR3 regions were amplified from genomic DNA using the immunoSEQ Assay, a bias-controlled multiplex PCR. The published analysis was carried out like this. Nucleated cell counts per sample were estimated from amplification of reference gene primers within the assay. To quantify the absolute abundance of each unique TCRbeta CDR3 rearrangement, sequence reads were collapsed and filtered. For each sample, productive Simpson clonality was calculated as the square root of Simpson's diversity index across productive rearrangements. Here the immuneACCESS table is served through TCRdb, limited to in-frame sequences with V and J called. Missing clones are a known gap in these copies; in checked studies unresolved V genes cover under half, and the rest lacks a known reason. The DNA gave D and trimming, while V, J and clone size come from that table. This sample lists 70,000 to 95,000 clones; 88% were detected once. The top ten clonotypes cover nearly 5% of the sample.

The collaborating institutions used their own protocols to collect whole blood in K2EDTA tubes. For TCRbeta analysis, collaborators shipped samples as frozen whole blood, isolated PBMCs, or DNA extracted from either of those sample types. The germline V gene sets CDR1 to SGHTA and CDR2 to FQGTGA. The CDR3 sequence holds 14 residues, the cysteine and phenylalanine included. Only the CDR3 DNA stays, 42 bases, in frame from base 1. Here V drops 5 bases and J drops 4 bases, and the junction holds 4 bases not matched to any gene. The receptor comes from a woman older than 75 with acute or convalescent COVID-19. Sample: peripheral blood. The chain uses TRBV7-3 and TRBJ2-2, and 7 junction bases match TRBD1. The DNA is as follows: TGTGCCAGCAGCCGGGACAGTGGCACCGGGGAGCTGTTTTTT. The resulting protein is CASSRDSGTGELFF.